This T cell receptor beta chain is from a study of STAT5B mutations in CD4+ large granular lymphocyte leukemia (dated by TCRdb to 2021 to 2024). Concerning the study at large: Among healthy controls, the CDR3 'QG' motif was associated with a particular HLA allele. Flow cytometry on FACSCanto II or FACSVerse showed that the purified fractions were more than 95% pure among lymphocytes. The study compared the TCRbeta repertoires of patients with CD4+ T-cell large granular lymphocyte leukemia against those of healthy blood donors. Results the study describes overall, beyond this receptor: Main leukemic clonotypes were private to each patient, although 25% to 30% appeared at low frequency in other patients' non-leukemic repertoires. Data were not HLA-matched; higher clonality in CD4+ versus CD8+ T-LGLL could reflect the relatively small sample size. TRBV06-family usage was enriched among the top patient clones (8/27) compared with healthy controls (2/35). Compared with healthy CD4+ repertoires, CD4-sorted patient repertoires appeared more clonal, and this difference remained even after the putative leukemic clones were removed.

The healthy controls were 30 to 45 blood donors, and the buffy coats of these donors were supplied by the Finnish Red Cross blood service. All TCR-sequenced material derived from peripheral blood: patient blood samples and healthy donor buffy coats. Ficoll-Hypaque gradient centrifugation was used to isolate peripheral blood mononuclear cells. CD4+ cells were purified magnetically from the buffy coats of healthy controls. The Gentra Puregene Cell and Tissue kit was used for genomic DNA extraction, and quantification was performed on a Qubit 2.0 fluorometer. TCRbeta rearrangements were sequenced from genomic DNA using the immunoSEQ assay at survey resolution. On the authors' methods: In the TCR sequencing data, the smallest productive clonotype frequency that could be detected was 2.59 x 10-5. Analyses included only productive TCRbeta rearrangements, meaning complete and in-frame sequences. Clonality for each sample was calculated as Simpson clonality in the immunoSEQ Analyzer version 3.0. Clones were categorized by frequency as very rare, small, medium, large (1-20%) or hyperexpanded (>20%). OLGA 1.2.3 estimated generation probabilities, VDJtools produced V-gene circos plots, VDJdb was queried for specificities, and GLIPH identified CDR3 motifs. Imported from immuneACCESS, the table was reduced by TCRdb to in-frame sequences with V and J called. These copies leave out some clones; in studies compared against another copy, an unresolved V gene accounts for under half, and the cause of the remainder is not known. V and J calls and clone size are those listed in that table; D and trimming were worked out from the DNA. The table for this sample lists about 48,000 clones; roughly three quarters of them were counted only once. About 1.6% of the sample comes from the top ten.

From the germline V gene (reference sequence), CDR1 is LNHNV and CDR2 is YYDKDF. The CDR3 holds 14 amino acids from the cysteine to the phenylalanine. Of the read, only the CDR3 DNA is kept; its 42 bases are in frame from base 1. V is trimmed back by 6 bases and J by 8 bases, and the junction contains 9 bases that no gene match accounts for. This clone was observed a few times. Its antigen target is currently unknown. It has no much larger one-base neighbor in the sample; base qualities were not kept. This sequence uses TRBV15 and TRBJ1-4, with 7 central nucleotides matching TRBD1. The sequence came from a human donor in good health. The sample was CD4+ T cells from blood buffy coats. CDR3 sequence: CATRPTGLGEKLFF. The nucleotide sequence is TGTGCCACCAGACCGACAGGGTTGGGGGAAAAACTGTTTTTT.